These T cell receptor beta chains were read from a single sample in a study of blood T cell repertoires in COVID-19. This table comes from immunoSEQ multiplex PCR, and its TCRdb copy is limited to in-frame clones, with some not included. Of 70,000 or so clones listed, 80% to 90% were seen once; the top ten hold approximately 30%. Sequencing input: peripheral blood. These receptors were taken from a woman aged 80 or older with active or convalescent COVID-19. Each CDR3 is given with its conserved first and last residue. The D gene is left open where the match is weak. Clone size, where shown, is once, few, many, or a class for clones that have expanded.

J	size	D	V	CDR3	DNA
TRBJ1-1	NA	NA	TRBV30	CAWSRDSTEAFF	TGTGCCTGGAGTCGCGACAGCACTGAAGCTTTCTTT
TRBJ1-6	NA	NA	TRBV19	CASSPDRTGWSPLHF	TGTGCCAGTAGTCCTGACCGGACGGGATGGTCACCCCTCCACTTT
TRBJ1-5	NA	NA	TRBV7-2	CASSPNGVQGSQPQHF	TGTGCCAGCAGTCCTAACGGAGTTCAAGGTTCCCAGCCCCAGCATTTT
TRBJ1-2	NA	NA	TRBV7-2	CASSLAGRAHGYTF	TGTGCCAGCAGCTTAGCGGGCAGGGCCCATGGCTACACCTTC
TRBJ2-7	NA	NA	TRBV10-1	CASSDGAKSRSYEQYF	TGCGCCAGCAGTGATGGAGCGAAATCTCGCTCCTACGAGCAGTACTTC
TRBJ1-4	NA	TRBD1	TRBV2	CASERGQGGEKLFF	TGTGCCAGCGAACGGGGACAGGGAGGCGAAAAACTGTTTTTT
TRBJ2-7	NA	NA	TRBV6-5	CASSPSRGWSYEQYF	TGTGCCAGCAGTCCTTCCAGGGGATGGTCCTACGAGCAGTACTTC
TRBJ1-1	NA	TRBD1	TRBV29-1	CSARTGDGQAFF	TGCAGCGCCCGGACAGGGGATGGGCAAGCTTTCTTT
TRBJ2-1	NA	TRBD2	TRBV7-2	CASSYRTSGRNEQFF	TGTGCCAGCAGCTACCGGACTAGCGGACGCAATGAGCAGTTCTTC
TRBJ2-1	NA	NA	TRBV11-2	CASSWGGARNEQFF	TGTGCCAGTTCCTGGGGGGGGGCGAGGAATGAGCAGTTCTTC
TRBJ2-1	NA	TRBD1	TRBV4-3	CASSQPGTGNDEQFF	TGCGCCAGCAGCCAACCAGGGACAGGGAATGATGAGCAGTTCTTC
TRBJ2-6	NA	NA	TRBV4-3	CASSQGTGAGANVLTF	TGCGCCAGCAGCCAAGGGACGGGGGCTGGGGCCAACGTCCTGACTTTC
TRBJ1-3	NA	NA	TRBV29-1	CSVLRSGNTIYF	TGCAGCGTTCTTCGGTCTGGAAACACCATATATTTT
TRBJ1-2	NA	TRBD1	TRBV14	CASSKDRGLGNYGYTF	TGTGCCAGCAGCAAAGACAGGGGGCTGGGTAACTATGGCTACACCTTC
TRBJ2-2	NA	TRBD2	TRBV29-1	CSVEQRGPLNTGELFF	TGCAGCGTTGAACAGCGGGGTCCATTGAACACCGGGGAGCTGTTTTTT
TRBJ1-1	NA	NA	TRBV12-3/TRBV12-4	CASSPSVNTEAFF	TGTGCCAGCAGTCCGTCGGTAAACACTGAAGCTTTCTTT
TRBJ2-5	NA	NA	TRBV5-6	CASSYIETQYF	TGTGCCAGCAGTTATATAGAGACCCAGTACTTC
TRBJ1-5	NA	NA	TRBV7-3	CASSPTWGEPQHF	TGTGCCAGCAGCCCAACTTGGGGGGAGCCCCAGCATTTT
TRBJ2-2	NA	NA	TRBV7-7	CASSPATVSNTGELFF	TGTGCTAGCAGCCCGGCGACAGTGAGTAACACCGGGGAGCTGTTTTTT
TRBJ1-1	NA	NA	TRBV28	CASSGRGRTEAFF	TGTGCCAGCAGCGGCCGAGGGCGCACTGAAGCTTTCTTT
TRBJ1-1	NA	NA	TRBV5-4	CASSFWGQGSTTFF	NA
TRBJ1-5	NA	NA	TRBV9	CASSAGASNQPQHF	TGTGCCAGCAGCGCAGGGGCCAGCAATCAGCCCCAGCATTTT
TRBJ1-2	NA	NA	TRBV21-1	CASSRDGGADGYTF	TGTGCCAGCAGCAGAGATGGGGGGGCGGACGGCTACACCTTC
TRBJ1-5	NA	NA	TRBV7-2	CASSRYGEPQHF	TGTGCCAGCAGCCGTTACGGGGAGCCCCAGCATTTT
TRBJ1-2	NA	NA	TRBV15	CATSRDVQGTNAF	TGTGCCACCAGCAGAGATGTCCAGGGTACGAACGCCTTC
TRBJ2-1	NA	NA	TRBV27	CASSILAASPSYNEQFF	TGTGCCAGCAGTATACTAGCCGCAAGTCCAAGCTACAATGAGCAGTTCTTC
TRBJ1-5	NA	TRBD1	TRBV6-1	CASSDRGQPQHF	TGTGCCAGCAGTGACAGGGGGCAGCCCCAGCATTTT
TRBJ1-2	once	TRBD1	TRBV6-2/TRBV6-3	CASSTGQGINYGYTF	TGTGCCAGCAGCACCGGACAGGGAATTAACTATGGCTACACCTTC
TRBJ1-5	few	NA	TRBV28	CASSLGQENNQPQHF	TGTGCCAGCAGTTTAGGGCAGGAAAACAATCAGCCCCAGCATTTT
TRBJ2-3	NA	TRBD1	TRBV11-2	CASSLTGTGQYF	TGTGCCAGCAGCTTGACCGGGACAGGGCAGTATTTT
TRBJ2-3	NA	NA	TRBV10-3	CAISDWGGGDTQYF	TGTGCCATCAGTGATTGGGGGGGCGGAGATACGCAGTATTTT
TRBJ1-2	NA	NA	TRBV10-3	CAIRPGGRTNYGYTF	TGTGCCATCAGGCCCGGGGGGAGGACTAACTATGGCTACACCTTC
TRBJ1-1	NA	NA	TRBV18	CASSPTSGVRTEAFF	TGTGCCAGCTCACCAACCTCAGGGGTCCGGACTGAAGCTTTCTTT
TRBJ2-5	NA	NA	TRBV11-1	CASSPAGTPYQETQYF	TGTGCCAGCAGCCCCGCAGGCACCCCGTACCAAGAGACCCAGTACTTC
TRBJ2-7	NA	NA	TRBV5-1	CASSPRAGDSSSYEQYF	TGCGCCAGCAGCCCGCGTGCCGGGGACTCCTCCTCCTACGAGCAGTACTTC
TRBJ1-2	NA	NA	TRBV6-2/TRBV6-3	CASSYSAGGLGYTF	TGTGCCAGCAGTTACTCGGCGGGAGGGCTTGGCTACACCTTC
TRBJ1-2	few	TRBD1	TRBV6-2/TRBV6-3	CASSYPQGGRGYTF	TGTGCCAGCAGTTACCCGCAGGGGGGACGGGGCTACACCTTC
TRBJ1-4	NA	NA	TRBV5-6	CASLRGSTNEKLFF	TGTGCCAGCCTACGGGGGTCAACTAATGAAAAACTGTTTTTT
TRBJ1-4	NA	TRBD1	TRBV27	CASRRQGSVNEKLFF	TGTGCCAGCAGGAGACAGGGCTCTGTTAATGAAAAACTGTTTTTT
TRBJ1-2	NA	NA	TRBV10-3	CAISVGGGYTF	TGTGCCATCAGTGTTGGCGGTGGCTACACCTTC
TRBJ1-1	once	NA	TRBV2	CASSGAPNTEAFF	TGTGCCAGCAGTGGGGCCCCGAACACTGAAGCTTTCTTT
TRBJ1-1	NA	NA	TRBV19	CASSITVWNTEAFF	TGTGCCAGTAGTATAACTGTCTGGAACACTGAAGCTTTCTTT
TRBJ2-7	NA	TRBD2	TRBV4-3	CASSQGEGREQYF	TGCGCCAGCAGCCAAGGGGAGGGGCGGGAGCAGTACTTC
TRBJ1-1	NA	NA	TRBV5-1	CASSPLQGNTEAFF	TGCGCCAGCAGCCCCTTACAGGGGAACACTGAAGCTTTCTTT
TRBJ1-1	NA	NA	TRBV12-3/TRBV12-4	CASSQNRNTEAFF	TGTGCCAGCAGTCAAAACAGGAACACTGAAGCTTTCTTT